The sequence of this TCR beta chain was determined in a study of blood T cell repertoires in COVID-19. At the level of the study: T cells, B-cell-depleted T cells, or PBMCs supplied cDNA or gDNA.

The table came from immunoSEQ multiplex PCR; TCRdb's copy has only in-frame clones and leaves some out. The sample lists 130,000 to 150,000 clones, approximately 80% occurring once. Sequencing was carried out using peripheral blood. The source is a man between 60 and 70 years old with active or convalescent COVID-19.

The CDR3 DNA sequence: TGTGCCATCAGTGAGTCGCAGGGGTCCAATCAGCCCCAGCATTTT. The encoded protein is CAISESQGSNQPQHF. V usage is TRBV10-3 and J usage is TRBJ1-5; possibly TRBD1 for D (6 bases). CDR3 length: 15 amino acids. The germline CDR1 and CDR2 sequences are ENHRY and SYGVKD. Deletions cut 0 bases from V and 3 bases from J, with 9 bases between.